This T cell receptor (beta chain) is from a study of graft-versus-host responses after intestinal transplantation. The study, taken as a whole, reports: Graft-donor T cell macrochimerism coincided with high graft-versus-host to host-versus-graft clonal ratios in allografts.

Sequenced by immunoSEQ multiplex PCR; TCRdb stores in-frame clones only, minus some. The table shows approximately 99,000 clones, with 85% to 95% occurring only once. CDR1 and CDR2 from the germline V gene are MGHRA and YSYEKL. The CDR3 loop spans 17 amino acids. The V end was cut by 3 bases, the J end by 0 bases, with 17 bases between. Points on this clone: Antigen unknown.

The sequence was obtained from a human donor who was the organ donor for an intestinal transplant. This sequence joins TRBV4-1 and TRBJ2-5; no clear D gene. This sample comprised unstimulated CD8+ T cells sorted from spleen or lymph node cells, obtained before transplant. In nucleotides, the CDR3 is TGCGCCAGCAGCCATCCCAGCTCGGGTCCGGACCAAGAGACCCAGTACTTC. This codes for CASSHPSSGPDQETQYF.